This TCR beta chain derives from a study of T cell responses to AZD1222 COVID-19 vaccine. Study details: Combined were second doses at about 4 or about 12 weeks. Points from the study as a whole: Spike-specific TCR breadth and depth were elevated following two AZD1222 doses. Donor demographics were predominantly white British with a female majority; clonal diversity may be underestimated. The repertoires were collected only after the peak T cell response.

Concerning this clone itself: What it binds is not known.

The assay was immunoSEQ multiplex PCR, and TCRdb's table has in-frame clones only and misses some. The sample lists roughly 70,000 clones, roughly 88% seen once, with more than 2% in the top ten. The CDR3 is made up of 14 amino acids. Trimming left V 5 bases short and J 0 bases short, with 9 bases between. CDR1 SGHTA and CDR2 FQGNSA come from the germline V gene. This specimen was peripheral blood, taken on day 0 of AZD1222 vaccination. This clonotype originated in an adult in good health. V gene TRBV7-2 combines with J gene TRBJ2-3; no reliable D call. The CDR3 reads CASSPVTSTDTQYF. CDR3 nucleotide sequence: TGTGCCAGCAGCCCGGTGACTAGCACAGATACGCAGTATTTT.